This entry features one T cell receptor (beta chain) sequence. Its cognate antigen has yet to be identified. Nothing much larger sits one base from this clone, and base qualities are not available. The CDR3 regions of human TCRbeta chains were analyzed by immunosequencing. The authors' analysis ran thus. Repertoire TCRs were checked for matches against a reference library of SARS-CoV-2-specific TCRs that had been generated using the MIRA antigen-specificity platform. Breadth was defined as the fraction of unique TCRs that were SARS-CoV-2-associated. Depth was defined as the fraction of total T cells that were SARS-CoV-2-associated. Each spike-specific TCR was assigned to its reactive spike region and to a CD4 or CD8 class using the MIRA data. Log10-transformed breadth and depth values were compared by one-way ANOVA with Sidak's multiple comparisons tests. In TCRdb, the immuneACCESS table is reduced to in-frame sequences with V and J assigned. These tables do not hold every clone; where another copy was compared, an unresolved V gene accounts for under half, and the others remain unexplained. V, J and clone size reflect that table, while D and trimming were determined from the DNA. For this sample the table gives some 86,000 clones, of which roughly nine tenths were detected only once. The ten largest make up 5% to 6% of the sample.

The sample belongs to a study of T cell responses to AZD1222 COVID-19 vaccine (dated by TCRdb to 2020 to 2023). About the full investigation: TCR sequencing covered 233 trial participants: about 210 given two doses of AZD1222 and 26 given two doses of MenACWY control vaccine. Trial participants were enrolled by age into subgroups of 18-55, 56-69 and 70-plus years, and approximately 150, 30 and 60 TCR-sequenced participants, respectively, were included in these subgroups.

The time point label, as the study defines it: about 28 days (+/-7) after the second vaccine dose. AZD1222 recipients given second doses at about 4 weeks or at about 12 weeks were pooled, since spike-specific TCR depth and breadth were not found to differ between the two schedules. Samples from vaccinated people were obtained from the UK trials COV001 and COV002, which included a single-blind randomized controlled phase 2/3 trial of AZD1222 (ChAdOx1 nCoV-19) in healthy adults. For TCRbeta chain sequencing, PBMC samples were collected from trial participants at day 0 and at day 28 after the second dose. Via the germline V gene (reference sequence), CDR1 is LGHDT and CDR2 YNNKEL. A distance of 11 bases separates the germline ends of V and J, which lose 1 base and 5 bases respectively. Its CDR3 holds 14 amino acids, cysteine through phenylalanine. Only CDR3 DNA is held: 42 bases, read in frame from base 1.

The full study reports these points: Conclusions about previously exposed vaccinees are limited because only six or seven AZD1222 recipients were SARS-CoV-2 seropositive at baseline. The 56-69-year group was small, and its depth increase did not reach significance, likely because of low power. After two AZD1222 doses, both the breadth and the depth of spike-specific TCRs were significantly higher than at day 0 and than in MenACWY recipients. Participants were mostly white British and included more females than males, and it was suggested by the authors that clonal diversity may have been underestimated. Because no day 14 peak-response samples were available, the repertoires could be characterized only after the peak T cell response. The whole spike protein was spanned by vaccine-associated CD4 TCRs, and dominant responses were seen in regions 160-218 and 743-854. Reportedly, close to half of the unique spike-specific TCRs recognized epitopes lying outside the regions that are mutated in the B.1.351 and B.1.1.7 variants.

Here the sequenced sample was peripheral blood, taken 28 days after the second AZD1222 dose. The sequence was obtained from an adult who received the AZD1222 COVID-19 vaccine. The rearranged chain carries TRBV3-1 (or the pseudogene TRBV3-2) and TRBJ1-1, with the D gene not clear enough to name. The CDR3 protein sequence reads: CASSQAGIQTEAFF. The DNA is TGTGCCAGCAGCCAAGCCGGGATACAGACTGAAGCTTTCTTT.